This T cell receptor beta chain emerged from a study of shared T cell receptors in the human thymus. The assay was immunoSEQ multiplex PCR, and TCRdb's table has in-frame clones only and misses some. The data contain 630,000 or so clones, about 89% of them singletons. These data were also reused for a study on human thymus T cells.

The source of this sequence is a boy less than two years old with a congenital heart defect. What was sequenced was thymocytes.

The CDR3 spells CASSLAGGGGFQETQYF. CDR3 nucleotides: TGTGCCAGCAGTTTGGCGGGAGGCGGCGGGTTTCAAGAGACCCAGTACTTC. The chain combines TRBV27 with TRBJ2-5; 8 bases line up with TRBD2. V lost 3 bases and J lost 2; bases outside the gene matches: 11. The germline V gene encodes CDR1 MNHEY and CDR2 SMNVEV (reference sequence). CDR3 length equals 17 residues.